The 6 T cell receptor beta chains below all came from one sample that was sequenced in a study of CD8 T cells in Susac syndrome. The authors reverse transcribed about 0.45 to 1 ug RNA with random hexamers. TCRdb itself ran the immunoSEQ multiplex PCR reads through MiXCR, one entry per CDR3 protein. The table lists 140,000 or so distinct CDR3 sequences, approximately 95% of them singletons. Specimen: CD4+ T cells from PBMCs. The receptors shown here come from a human donor with multiple sclerosis.

This rearrangement joins TRBV25-1 to TRBJ1-5; no firm D call. Germline V gene sequence: CDR1 MGHDK, CDR2 SYGVNS. This CDR3 has 12 amino acids. Trimming removed 4 bases from V and 6 bases from J, with 7 bases in between. CDR3: CASSGPGQPQHF. In nucleotides, the CDR3 is TGTGCCAGCAGTGGACCCGGTCAGCCCCAGCATTTT.

J is TRBJ1-4 and V is TRBV3-1; possibly TRBD1 for D (6 bases). The CDR3 is made up of 16 amino acids. Germline V gene data show CDR1 as LGHDT and CDR2 as YNNKEL (reference sequence). V was shortened by 0 bases and J by 4 bases, with 12 bases between the two germline ends. CDR3 bases: TGTGCCAGCAGCCAAGATCATCGGACAGTTAATGAAAAACTGTTTTTT. Amino acid sequence: CASSQDHRTVNEKLFF.

The V gene is TRBV28, the J gene TRBJ1-2; no definite D call. Trimming left V 8 bases short and J 4 bases short, with 20 bases between. The CDR3 has 15 amino acids. CDR1 is MDHEN, CDR2 SYDVKM, per germline. This CDR3 is CASSNRPVSGYGYTF. In DNA, the CDR3 is TGTGCCAGCTCTAACCGGCCCGTGTCAGGCTATGGCTACACCTTC.

This chain joins TRBV28 and TRBJ1-1; D ambiguous. Deletions cut 3 bases from V and 11 bases from J, with 22 bases between. This CDR3 is built from 15 residues. Germline CDR1 and CDR2: MDHEN and SYDVKM. The CDR3 loop reads CASSFPGAGGSRAFF. The CDR3, as DNA: TGTGCCAGCAGTTTTCCGGGAGCAGGAGGGTCCCGCGCTTTCTTT.

The chain joins TRBV14 to TRBJ2-3, with D perhaps matching TRBD1 (6 bases). CDR1 and CDR2 from the germline V gene are SGHDN and FVKESK. The CDR3 consists of 16 residues. The V and J ends lost 1 base and 4 bases respectively, with 15 bases between them. CDR3 sequence (DNA): TGTGCCAGCAGCCAAGTTCCCAGGGGCACCGCAGATACGCAGTATTTT. This sequence encodes CASSQVPRGTADTQYF.

This chain uses TRBV10-3 with TRBJ2-3; 12 positions agree with TRBD2. The ends lost 7 bases at V and 0 bases at J; junction bases unmatched: 8. Germline CDR1 reads ENHRY; CDR2 reads SYGVKD. CDR3 length: 17 residues. CDR3 protein: CAIMGSSGGGSTDTQYF. The CDR3, as DNA: TGTGCCATCATGGGCTCTAGCGGGGGGGGAAGCACAGATACGCAGTATTTT.